Following are 3 T cell receptor beta chains from one sample sequenced in a study of blood T cell repertoires in COVID-19. This table comes from immunoSEQ multiplex PCR, and its TCRdb copy is limited to in-frame clones, with some not included. This sample carries some 50,000 clones, approximately 85% of them seen once, and the ten largest clones take approximately 15%. Material: peripheral blood. Receptors were obtained from a human donor in a cohort sampled during active COVID-19. The donor label of this sample is uncertain.

The chain is built from TRBV6-5 and TRBJ2-1, with D unclear. Trimming shortened V by 7 bases and J by 5 bases, and 12 bases separated the two germline ends. The CDR3 totals 13 residues. In germline, CDR1 is MNHEY, CDR2 SVGAGI. The CDR3 sequence: CASTVELHNEQFF. CDR3 nucleotides: TGTGCCAGCACCGTCGAGCTCCACAATGAGCAGTTCTTC.

The chain couples TRBV9 to TRBJ1-2; no definite D call. Germline-derived CDR1 and CDR2 are SGDLS and YYNGEE. CDR3 length: 13 residues. V was trimmed by 6 bases and J by 4 bases, leaving 13 bases between them. The CDR3 DNA reads TGTGCCAGCACCCCGCCGGGGTTCTATGGCTACACCTTC. Encoded protein: CASTPPGFYGYTF.

This clone is judged medium-sized (0.01 to 0.1%). The chain carries TRBV5-1 and TRBJ2-5, with 8 bases that match TRBD1. The CDR3 has 15 residues. After removal of 4 bases from V and 3 bases from J, the junction contained 8 bases not matched to a gene. The germline CDR1 and CDR2 sequences are SGHRS and YFSETQ. CDR3 DNA: TGCGCCAGCAGCCCAGGGACAGGCGGAAAAGAGACCCAGTACTTC. This sequence encodes CASSPGTGGKETQYF.